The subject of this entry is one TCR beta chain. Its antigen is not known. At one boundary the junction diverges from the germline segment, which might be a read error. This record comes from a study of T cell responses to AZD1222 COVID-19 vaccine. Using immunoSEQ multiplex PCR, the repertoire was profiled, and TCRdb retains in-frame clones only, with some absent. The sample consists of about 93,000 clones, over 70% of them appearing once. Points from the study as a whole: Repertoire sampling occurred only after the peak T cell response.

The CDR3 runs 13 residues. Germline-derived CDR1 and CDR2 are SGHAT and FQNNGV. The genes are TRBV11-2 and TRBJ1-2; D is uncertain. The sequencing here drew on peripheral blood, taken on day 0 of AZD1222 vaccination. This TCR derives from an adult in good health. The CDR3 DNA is TGTGCCAGCAGCTTAGAACCGGGCTCCCTGGGGAACTTC. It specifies CASSLEPGSLGNF.